This TCR beta chain was obtained from a study of PD-L1 blockade in urothelial cancer (dated by TCRdb to 2016 to 2017). Broadly, across the study: All patients started therapy around 2014 and received atezolizumab 1,200 mg intravenously every 3 weeks. Pretreatment tumor samples, along with matched peripheral blood serially collected before and after atezolizumab treatment, were subjected to TCR sequencing. Durable clinical benefit was defined as progression-free survival longer than 6 months, and TCR features were also tested against progression-free and overall survival. Blood samples were analyzed at 3 weeks after treatment start (second dose) and at 6 weeks after treatment start. In the same patients, pretreatment tumors underwent whole exome sequencing and RNA sequencing in addition to TCR sequencing. Somatic, immune and clinical correlates of response to PD-L1 blockade with atezolizumab in urothelial cancer were the focus of an exploratory multi-omic analysis. About nine tenths of the roughly 29 patients were males with bladder-origin urothelial cancer, and about 65% of the roughly 30 reported a prior smoking history. Patients had an ECOG performance status of 0 or 1 and had received between 0 and 3 prior chemotherapy regimens. Durable clinical benefit was achieved by nine patients but not by the remaining 20. A median of approximately 140,000 T cells and 80,000 to 95,000 unique TCRs was obtained from blood samples, and a median clonality of approximately 0.08 was observed. Pretreatment blood TCR-seq was available for about 27 patients, at least one posttreatment blood collection was obtained for 25 or so patients, and tumor TCR-seq was available for 25 or so patients.

The germline V gene provides CDR1 SNHLY and CDR2 FYNNEI. Spanning cysteine to phenylalanine, the CDR3 consists of 14 amino acids. The kept DNA is CDR3 alone, 42 bases in frame from the first base. Deletion took 10 bases off V and 4 bases off J, with a span of 19 bases between the germline ends. To estimate absolute template abundance from read counts, synthetic TCR analog templates were spiked into each PCR. TCRbeta CDR3 regions were amplified from genomic DNA with bias-controlled V and J gene primers using the immunoSEQ assay. Sequencing of rearranged TCRbeta segments was done at approximately 20X coverage. The study's own analysis went as follows. Sequencing errors were corrected by clustering and CDR3s were annotated against IMGT to assign V, D and J genes. Out-of-frame and stop-codon sequences were excluded, and only productive TCRbeta rearrangements were used in downstream analyses. Clonality was computed as one minus Shannon entropy normalized by the log of the number of unique productive sequences. Fisher's exact test with Benjamini-Hochberg correction, at a threshold of adjusted p below 0.01, was used to find clones that differed between time points or between blood and tumor. The source is immuneACCESS, and TCRdb retained only in-frame sequences with V and J called. Part of the clones is not carried over; for the studies checked, unresolved V genes explain less than half of this, and the remainder is unexplained. The DNA gave D and trimming, while V, J and clone size come from that table. This sample has tens of thousands of clones in its table, and roughly 80% of those were observed once. The top ten clones comprise 8.8% of the sample.

A word on this clone: Its binding antigen is unknown. Within one base of it there is no much larger clone, and no base qualities were kept.

This specimen's time point label, per the study, means: peripheral blood 6 weeks after treatment start. A cohort of more than 25 patients with locally advanced or metastatic urothelial carcinoma, treated at Memorial Sloan Kettering on a trial protocol, was included. Peripheral blood mononuclear cells were collected pretreatment and during treatment, at between 1 and 8 total time points per patient. The Qiagen DNeasy Blood extraction kit was used to purify genomic DNA from total PBMCs and from tumor samples. PBMCs were collected pretreatment and during treatment, and were isolated and stored as previously described. Overall study results and their limits: Greater expansion of tumor-associated TCR clones in peripheral blood 3 weeks after the start of treatment was observed in patients with durable benefit (n of about 21, p = 0.022). A pretreatment peripheral blood TCR clonality below the median was linked to improved progression-free and overall survival. Because the sample size was small (n ≈ 27) and many exploratory analyses were performed, the results are intended to be hypothesis-generating.

Here the sequenced sample was PBMCs, taken around atezolizumab (anti-PD-L1) treatment. Recombination joined TRBV2 with TRBJ1-1; the D gene is perhaps TRBD1, from 5 matching bases. This receptor was taken from a man aged 70-80 years with urothelial cancer. The DNA sequence is as follows: TGTGCCACCCTCCTGGAGTCGGGGGTCACTGAAGCTTTCTTT. Translated, this gives CATLLESGVTEAFF.